This record concerns one T cell receptor beta chain sequence. Its target is unknown. One junction end does not reproduce the germline sequence, and a read error may be involved. Repertoires were generated with immunoSEQ multiplex PCR, while TCRdb's copy carries only in-frame clones and drops some. The profile shows some 110,000 clones, roughly 85% of them singletons. The data stem from a study of T cell responses to AZD1222 COVID-19 vaccine. Overall study results and limits: It was only after the peak T cell response that any repertoires were sampled. Nearly half of spike-specific TCRs reportedly target variant regions that are unmutated in the B.1.351 and B.1.1.7 variants.

The CDR3 extends over 15 amino acids. CDR1 SGHNT and CDR2 YYREEE come from the germline V gene (reference sequence). Pooled in the analysis were second doses at about 4 or about 12 weeks. Source: peripheral blood, taken 28 days after the second AZD1222 dose. The receptor's source is an adult who received the AZD1222 COVID-19 vaccine. V is TRBV5-4 and J is TRBJ2-7, with TRBD2 matching 11 bases. CDR3 DNA sequence: TGTGCCAGCAGCCTGTGGGCTAGCGGGGGGTCAAATAGTATCTTC. Translated: CASSLWASGGSNSIF.